This TCR beta chain came from a study of a mutant IDH1 vaccine in newly diagnosed glioma. Study results and caveats: Induction of immune responses by the vaccine occurred in 85% to 95% of patients. Apparently unrelated to pseudoprogression were changes in the top peripheral T cell clonotypes.

In the case of this clone: No antigen is known for it.

This sample's time point: baseline, week 1 (first vaccination visit). This sample's treatment: pre-vaccination baseline after standard-of-care therapy. Donor diagnoses consisted of new WHO grade 3 or 4 IDH1-mutant, ATRX-lost astrocytomas. Measured with immunoSEQ multiplex PCR; TCRdb has only the in-frame clones, and not every one. This table holds some 51,000 clones, about three quarters found once. The V gene's germline CDR1 is SQVTM and CDR2 ANQGSEA. V gave up 3 bases and J gave up 7 bases; unmatched junction bases: 12. The CDR3 has 15 amino acids. The chain uses TRBV29-1 and TRBJ2-1, with 7 bases that match TRBD1. The sample here was PBMCs, taken from a glioma patient treated with radiotherapy, temozolomide or both. This sequence was found in a woman aged 40 to 55 with glioma. The CDR3 sequence: CSVDSGGPGGNEQFF. CDR3 DNA sequence: TGCAGCGTTGACAGTGGGGGTCCAGGGGGTAATGAGCAGTTCTTC.